The next 21 T cell receptor beta chains were all read from a single sample in a study of human thymus T cells. The thymus tissue came from resections taken during corrective heart surgery. Profiling relied on immunoSEQ multiplex PCR, and the TCRdb table lists in-frame clones only, not all of them. The sample consists of some 130,000 clones, around 94% of them appearing once. Specimen: thymus tissue. The receptor source for this set is a boy younger than two with a congenital heart defect but otherwise immunologically healthy.

This clone was seen just once. This sequence joins TRBV2 and TRBJ2-1; D is perhaps TRBD2 (6 bases). Per germline, CDR1 SNHLY and CDR2 FYNNEI. There are 17 residues in the CDR3. V lost 4 bases and J 3 bases, leaving 19 bases between the germline ends. The CDR3 DNA follows: TGTGCCAGCAGTGTTCTCCGGGGGACGGGCCTCTACAATGAGCAGTTCTTC. The encoded protein is CASSVLRGTGLYNEQFF.

The chain carries TRBV2 and TRBJ2-1; TRBD2 agrees at 13 bases. Germline CDR1 reads SNHLY; CDR2 reads FYNNEI. Trimming cost V 3 bases and J 12 bases; bases outside gene matches: 8. There are 15 residues in the CDR3. The CDR3 loop reads CASSDGGTSGDSQFF. The CDR3 region has the DNA TGTGCCAGCAGTGACGGCGGGACTAGCGGGGACTCGCAGTTCTTC.

J is TRBJ1-3 and V is TRBV7-7; D gene ambiguous. Deletions cut 0 bases from V and 2 bases from J, with 8 bases between. This CDR3 is built from 15 residues. Germline V CDR1 and CDR2: SSHAT, FNYEAQ (reference sequence). The CDR3 DNA reads TGTGCCAGCAGCTTAGCGCCTCACCCTGGAAACACCATATATTTT. Translated, it gives CASSLAPHPGNTIYF.

The chain has TRBV28 and TRBJ1-1; 10 positions agree with TRBD1. The germline V gene has CDR1 MDHEN and CDR2 SYDVKM. Germline trimming cut 0 bases from V and 0 bases from J; bases unmatched to any gene: 7. The CDR3 sequence is 18 residues long. The CDR3 DNA reads TGTGCCAGCAGTTTATGTGGGGACAGGGGCCCCCTGAACACTGAAGCTTTCTTT. Protein: CASSLCGDRGPLNTEAFF.

This chain uses TRBV6-5 with TRBJ2-2, with 11 bases aligning to TRBD2. The CDR3 is 15 amino acids. CDR1 and CDR2 from the germline V gene are MNHEY and SVGAGI. With V trimmed by 4 bases and J by 3 bases, 1 base remained unmatched. The CDR3 DNA follows: TGTGCCAGCAGTTGGACTAGCGGGTACACCGGGGAGCTGTTTTTT. This sequence encodes CASSWTSGYTGELFF.

The chain joins TRBV7-8 to TRBJ2-3; the D gene is possibly TRBD2 (5 bases). The CDR3 has 14 amino acids. Trimming removed 4 bases from V and 1 base from J, with 9 bases in between. CDR1 is SGHVS and CDR2 is FQNEAQ in the germline V gene. The CDR3 here is CASSSHGGTDTQYF. The CDR3, as DNA: TGTGCCAGCAGCTCACACGGGGGCACAGATACGCAGTATTTT.

V and J are TRBV6-1 and TRBJ2-3, with a possible D match to TRBD1 (5 bases). The germline V gene has CDR1 MNHNS and CDR2 SASEGT. Trimming removed 2 bases at V and 7 bases at J, with 10 bases between. This CDR3 is built from 13 residues. Here the CDR3 reads CASSERGPNTQYF. Written as DNA, the CDR3 is TGTGCCAGCAGTGAAAGGGGCCCAAATACGCAGTATTTT.

V usage is TRBV14 and J usage is TRBJ1-1; TRBD1 might be the D (6 bases). Germline lookup yields CDR1 SGHDN and CDR2 FVKESK. This CDR3 has 15 amino acids. V lost 5 bases, J lost 2 bases, and 15 bases lay in between. CDR3 amino acids: CASSEAPGVNTEAFF. The CDR3 bases are TGTGCCAGCAGCGAAGCCCCAGGGGTAAACACTGAAGCTTTCTTT.

This clone was counted a single time. The CDR3: CASSPRRAGGYEQYF. The CDR3 bases are TGTGCCAGCAGCCCGCGGAGGGCAGGGGGCTACGAGCAGTACTTC. The rearrangement links TRBV5-6 to TRBJ2-7; D may be TRBD1 (7 bases). The CDR3 runs to 15 residues. Germline V gives CDR1 SGHDT, CDR2 YYEEEE. Trimming cost V 4 bases and J 3 bases, with 17 bases left between them.

V gene TRBV15 combines with J gene TRBJ2-7; the match to TRBD2 covers 10 bases. CDR3 length equals 14 residues. V trimming: 6 bases; J trimming: 0 bases; junction bases outside the gene matches: 2. Germline CDR1 and CDR2: LNHNV and YYDKDF (reference sequence). This CDR3 reads CATRPSGGSYEQYF. The CDR3 DNA follows: TGTGCCACCAGACCTAGCGGGGGCTCCTACGAGCAGTACTTC.

The V gene is TRBV27, the J gene TRBJ2-7; the match to TRBD1 covers 8 bases. The CDR3 consists of 15 residues. After removal of 1 base from V and 2 bases from J, the junction contained 4 bases not matched to a gene. CDR1 MNHEY and CDR2 SMNVEV come from the germline V gene (reference sequence). The CDR3 protein is CASSLLQGAAYEQYF. The CDR3 coding sequence is TGTGCCAGCAGTTTATTGCAGGGGGCGGCCTACGAGCAGTACTTC.

The chain carries TRBV10-3 and TRBJ1-2; 7 positions match TRBD1. The V and J ends lost 3 bases and 4 bases, in that order; junction bases with no gene match: 8. Germline loops: CDR1 ENHRY, CDR2 SYGVKD. The CDR3 has 15 amino acids. The CDR3 is CAISDDRVGGYGYTF. CDR3 bases: TGTGCCATCAGTGACGACAGGGTCGGGGGCTATGGCTACACCTTC.

The rearrangement links TRBV6-5 to TRBJ1-2, with 7 bases that match TRBD1. The CDR3 totals 14 residues. J lost 4 bases, V lost 7 bases, and 9 bases had no gene match. In germline, CDR1 is MNHEY, CDR2 SVGAGI. In nucleotides, the CDR3 is TGTGCCAGCACCGGGGGACAGTCACGCTATGGCTACACCTTC. Protein: CASTGGQSRYGYTF.

The chain has TRBV19 and TRBJ1-1, with D uncertain. CDR3 length equals 14 residues. The V gene's germline CDR1 is LNHDA and CDR2 SQIVND (reference sequence). The ends were cut back, 3 bases at V and 1 base at J, with 9 bases in the middle. CDR3 region: CASSIWVTNTEAFF. The CDR3 nucleotides are TGTGCCAGTAGTATTTGGGTCACGAACACTGAAGCTTTCTTT.

V is TRBV5-5 and J is TRBJ1-2, with D possibly being TRBD1 (5 bases). This CDR3 comprises 15 residues. V shed 0 bases and J shed 6 bases, with 15 bases lying between them. Germline-derived CDR1 and CDR2 are SGHKS and YYEKEE (reference sequence). CDR3 region: CASSLAGQGTNGYTF. CDR3 in DNA: TGTGCCAGCAGCTTGGCCGGGCAGGGAACCAATGGCTACACCTTC. The complete variable domain, with remaining parts taken from reference TRBV5-5 and TRBJ1-2, reads DAGVTQSPTHLIKTRGQQVTLRCSPISGHKSVSWYQQVLGQGPQFIFQYYEKEERGRGNFPDRFSARQFPNYSSELNVNALLLGDSALYLCASSLAGQGTNGYTFGSGTRLTVV.

The chain uses TRBV4-2 and TRBJ1-5; no firm D call. Trimming took off 2 bases at V and 6 bases at J, with 8 bases between the two ends. The CDR3 spans 13 residues. The germline V gene has CDR1 LGHNA and CDR2 YNFKEQ. The CDR3, as DNA: TGTGCCAGCAGCCAACAGGTTGGTCAGCCCCAGCATTTT. Translating gives CASSQQVGQPQHF.

The CDR3 DNA follows: TGTGCCAGCAGCTCAGGACAGGGACCCTACGAGCAGTACTTC. Its translation is CASSSGQGPYEQYF. The chain recombines TRBV7-2 with TRBJ2-7; TRBD1 matches 8 bases. V shed 4 bases and J 2 bases; nucleotides not matched to a gene: 4. This CDR3 is built from 14 residues. The germline V gene encodes CDR1 SGHTA and CDR2 FQGNSA.

This chain's CDR3 is CASSGPGRGGPDEQFF. Written as DNA, the CDR3 is TGTGCCAGCAGCGGTCCAGGGCGGGGGGGCCCGGATGAGCAGTTCTTC. This chain uses TRBV7-2 with TRBJ2-1; the match to TRBD2 covers 9 bases. Germline V gene sequence: CDR1 SGHTA, CDR2 FQGNSA. The trim removed 5 bases at V and 8 bases at J, leaving 13 bases unmatched. The CDR3 has 16 residues.

The rearrangement links TRBV30 to TRBJ1-2; TRBD1 matches at 7 bases. The CDR3 totals 18 residues. Germline V gene lookup returns CDR1 GTSNPN and CDR2 SVGIG (reference sequence). J was trimmed by 1 base and V by 0 bases; bases with no gene match: 14. The DNA of the CDR3 is TGTGCCTGGAGTGTGAAAGGGGACAGACTTACTTTTAACTATGGCTACACCTTC. Its translation is CAWSVKGDRLTFNYGYTF.

The chain combines TRBV28 with TRBJ2-1; either TRBD1 or TRBD2 may supply D (7 bases each). V was trimmed by 4 bases and J by 4 bases, leaving 11 bases between them. The V gene's germline CDR1 is MDHEN and CDR2 SYDVKM. The CDR3 runs 14 residues. The CDR3 spells CASSSGGGYNEQFF. CDR3 DNA sequence: TGTGCCAGCAGTTCAGGGGGGGGATACAATGAGCAGTTCTTC.

This chain connects TRBV4-3 to TRBJ2-5; possible D gene TRBD1, 6 bases. Between the trimmed V and J ends, which lost 0 bases and 4 bases, there was a span of 18 bases. Germline-derived CDR1 and CDR2 are LGHNA and YSLEER. The CDR3 loop spans 17 amino acids. The CDR3 reads CASSQDYGQGRGETQYF. The CDR3 DNA follows: TGCGCCAGCAGCCAAGATTATGGGCAGGGGAGAGGAGAGACCCAGTACTTC.